The 26 T cell receptor beta chains below come from one sample, sequenced in a study of CD8+CD57+ T cells in acquired aplastic anemia. Genomic DNA served as template for TCR beta VDJ and CDR3 profiling. MiXCR, run by TCRdb on the reads, gives a single entry per CDR3 protein. This table holds 250,000 to 350,000 distinct CDR3 sequences, 55% to 65% found once. Sequencing was done on a sample of sorted CD4+, CD8+, or CD8+CD57+ T cells (not recorded which) from PBMCs. The receptor set was obtained from a human donor with severe aplastic anemia or a healthy control (not recorded which).

With respect to this clonotype: The CDR3 does not end in the conserved phenylalanine or tryptophan, so this is likely a read error. It is unclear where the CDR3 begins or ends on the DNA, so no DNA is shown, and the CDR3 is as TCRdb lists it. The rearrangement joins TRBV6-9 to TRBJ1-3; TRBD1, the D gene given by the table, was not confirmed from the DNA. The CDR3 spans 9 residues, counting both ends. CDR1 MNHGY and CDR2 SVAAGI come from the germline V gene. The CDR3 reads CASRPGPGQ.

For this clonotype: A much larger clone sits a single nucleotide away, making a read error possible. The gene calls are TRBV20-1 and TRBJ1-1; D possibly corresponds to TRBD1 (5 bases). The CDR3 totals 11 residues. Looked up from germline, CDR1 is DFQATT and CDR2 is SNEGSKA (reference sequence). CDR3 in DNA: TGCAGTGCTAGAGGGGGCACTGGAGCTTTCTTT. The encoded protein is CSARGGTGAFF.

CDR3: CASSLGTSGGRVLSFF. CDR3 nucleotides: TGTGCCAGCAGCTTGGGTACTAGCGGGGGGCGTGTACTTTCGTTCTTC. This chain links TRBV5-5 with TRBJ2-1; 12 bases map to TRBD2. Germline lookup yields CDR1 SGHKS and CDR2 YYEKEE (reference sequence). V was pared by 0 bases and J by 15 bases, with 13 bases of the junction left unmatched. CDR3 length: 16 amino acids. The full variable domain, rest sourced from reference TRBV5-5 and TRBJ2-1, is DAGVTQSPTHLIKTRGQQVTLRCSPISGHKSVSWYQQVLGQGPQFIFQYYEKEERGRGNFPDRFSARQFPNYSSELNVNALLLGDSALYLCASSLGTSGGRVLSFFGPGTRLTVL.

The V call is TRBV10-3, the J call TRBJ2-1; TRBD2 aligns across 13 bases. The CDR3 is 18 amino acids. CDR1 and CDR2 from the germline V gene are ENHRY and SYGVKD. Losses at the gene ends were 3 bases for V and 5 bases for J; bases not matched to a gene: 10. The CDR3 region is CAISEQLAGGPVDNEQFF. As DNA, the CDR3 is TGTGCCATCAGTGAACAACTAGCGGGAGGGCCCGTAGACAATGAGCAGTTCTTC.

This chain connects TRBV20-1 to TRBJ2-7; D tentatively reads TRBD1 or TRBD2 (5 bases each). Germline V lookup: CDR1 DFQATT, CDR2 SNEGSKA (reference sequence). CDR3 length: 13 residues. Trimming pared 8 bases from V and 5 bases from J, leaving 19 bases between. The DNA for the CDR3 is TGCAGTTCTGCACGGGGCACGTTCGACGAGCAGTACTTC. Protein: CSSARGTFDEQYF.

J is TRBJ2-2 and V is TRBV10-1; maybe TRBD2 (6 bases). This CDR3 contains 16 residues. CDR1 is WNHNN, CDR2 SYGVQD, per germline (reference sequence). V was clipped by 2 bases and J by 5 bases, with 15 bases between them. CDR3 sequence (DNA): TGCGCCAGCAGTGAGCCGGGGCAGGGAGGAACCGGGGAGCTGTTTTTT. It specifies CASSEPGQGGTGELFF.

This clonotype was observed once. The CDR3 ends on some other residue instead of the conserved phenylalanine or tryptophan, so this is likely a read error. The chain uses TRBV7-2 and TRBJ2-7; a weak D match, TRBD1 (5 bases). V gave up 4 bases and J gave up 0 bases, with 13 bases separating them. This CDR3 comprises 15 residues. CDR1 and CDR2 from the germline V gene are SGHTA and FQGNSA. CDR3: CASSSLGLASYEQYS. As DNA, the CDR3 is TGTGCCAGCAGCTCACTGGGGCTGGCCTCCTACGAGCAGTACTCC.

The CDR3 DNA reads TGTGCCAGCAGCTTGGAGGATGAGCAGTACTTC. Amino acid sequence: CASSLEDEQYF. The gene calls are TRBV5-6 and TRBJ2-7; D is unclear. The CDR3 is 11 amino acids. V was trimmed by 0 bases and J by 7 bases, leaving 5 bases between them. The germline gives CDR1 SGHDT, CDR2 YYEEEE.

This clonotype was picked up many times. The chain employs TRBV28 and TRBJ2-7; D call uncertain. CDR1 is MDHEN, CDR2 SYDVKM, per germline. Trimming took 7 bases from V and 2 from J, leaving 9 bases between them. The CDR3 runs 12 residues. The CDR3 region is CASTPSAYEQYF. CDR3 bases: TGTGCCAGCACTCCCTCGGCCTACGAGCAGTACTTC.

CDR3 nucleotides: TGTGCCAGTAGTTCCCTCGTGGGAGACACTGAAGCTTTCTTT. This codes for CASSSLVGDTEAFF. V usage is TRBV19 and J usage is TRBJ1-1; D is undetermined. Germline-derived CDR1 and CDR2 are LNHDA and SQIVND (reference sequence). The V end was cut by 5 bases, the J end by 3 bases, with 13 bases between. The CDR3 sequence is 14 residues long.

The chain combines TRBV9 with TRBJ2-5; no reliable D call. Germline CDR1 and CDR2: SGDLS and YYNGEE. The germline V and J ends were trimmed by 1 base and 0 bases, with 10 bases remaining between them. The CDR3 contains 15 residues. The CDR3 protein is CASSVQFADQETQYF. The DNA of the CDR3 is TGTGCCAGCAGCGTACAGTTTGCGGACCAAGAGACCCAGTACTTC.

V and J are TRBV7-2 and TRBJ1-1; a possible D gene is TRBD1 (5 bases). CDR1 and CDR2 from the germline V gene are SGHTA and FQGNSA. This CDR3 is 14 amino acids long. V lost 2 bases and J 5 bases, leaving 12 bases between the germline ends. CDR3 residues: CASSLKWAGTEAFF. DNA of the CDR3: TGTGCCAGCAGCTTAAAATGGGCAGGGACTGAAGCTTTCTTT.

The V gene is TRBV7-9, the J gene TRBJ1-2; D might be TRBD1 (6 bases). V was trimmed by 2 bases and J by 0 bases, leaving 10 bases between them. CDR1 and CDR2 from the germline V gene are SEHNR and FQNEAQ (reference sequence). The CDR3 loop spans 15 amino acids. This chain's CDR3 is CASSLRDNSNYGYTF. The CDR3, as DNA: TGTGCCAGCAGCTTACGGGACAACTCTAACTATGGCTACACCTTC.

In the case of this clonotype: A clone one base away is much larger, so this may be a read error. The chain carries TRBV6-6 and TRBJ1-5, with unresolved D. Germline CDR1 is MNHNY and CDR2 is SVGAGI (reference sequence). The length of the CDR3 is 13 residues. The CDR3 DNA is TGTGCCAGCCACAAAAGGGAGGGTCAGCCCCAGCGTTTT. Its protein product is CASHKREGQPQRF.

V is TRBV15 and J is TRBJ2-7; 8 nucleotides line up with TRBD1. The J segment lost 7 bases and the V segment lost 5 bases, leaving 10 bases of the junction unmatched. Germline V gene data show CDR1 as LNHNV and CDR2 as YYDKDF (reference sequence). This CDR3 region has 14 residues. CDR3 sequence: CATSLRSTGAEQYF. The CDR3 DNA is TGTGCCACCAGCTTGCGATCGACAGGGGCGGAGCAGTACTTC.

This clonotype was seen ten or more times. This chain joins TRBV5-6 and TRBJ2-3, with D possibly TRBD1 on 7 matching bases. Germline-derived CDR1 and CDR2 are SGHDT and YYEEEE. The CDR3 extends over 18 amino acids. Trimming shortened V by 4 bases and J by 5 bases, and 26 bases separated the two germline ends. This CDR3 is CASSQIITTGTVRDTQYF. In DNA form, the CDR3 reads TGTGCCAGCAGCCAAATTATAACGACAGGGACTGTCAGAGATACGCAGTATTTT.

CDR3 amino acids: CASSLESGGFYEQYF. Here the CDR3 DNA reads TGTGCCAGCAGCTTAGAGTCGGGGGGGTTTTACGAGCAGTACTTC. The rearrangement uses TRBV7-9 and TRBJ2-7, with 8 bases lining up with TRBD2. V was clipped by 1 base and J by 4 bases; unmatched bases: 6. The CDR3 loop spans 15 amino acids. Germline V gene lookup returns CDR1 SEHNR and CDR2 FQNEAQ (reference sequence).

The rearrangement joins TRBV10-1 to TRBJ2-3; maybe TRBD1 (5 bases). Germline V CDR1 and CDR2: WNHNN, SYGVQD (reference sequence). The CDR3 spans 13 residues. V lost 6 bases to trimming and J lost 4 bases, with 11 bases between them. The CDR3 loop reads CASSAGFADTQYF. DNA for the CDR3: TGCGCCAGCAGCGCAGGGTTCGCAGATACGCAGTATTTT.

The chain recombines TRBV5-1 with TRBJ2-1; either TRBD1 or TRBD2 may supply D (5 bases each). The germline CDR1 and CDR2 sequences are SGHRS and YFSETQ. This CDR3 has 17 amino acids. V gave up 0 bases and J gave up 1 base, with 14 bases separating them. The CDR3 region is CASSLDGTVFSYNEQFF. CDR3 coding DNA: TGCGCCAGCAGCTTGGATGGGACCGTTTTTTCCTACAATGAGCAGTTCTTC.

The table lists this clonotype with many counts. The V and J genes are TRBV2 and TRBJ2-1, with D possibly being TRBD2 (7 bases). Trimming shortened V by 1 base and J by 9 bases, and 16 bases separated the two germline ends. This CDR3 spans 15 amino acids. Per the germline V gene, CDR1 is SNHLY and CDR2 is FYNNEI. DNA of the CDR3: TGTGCCAGCAGTGAAGTGGGGGGGGCCCGAAGTGAGCAGTTCTTC. Its translation: CASSEVGGARSEQFF. The whole variable domain, filled in from reference TRBV2 and TRBJ2-1, reads EPEVTQTPSHQVTQMGQEVILRCVPISNHLYFYWYRQILGQKVEFLVSFYNNEISEKSEIFDDQFSVERPDGSNFTLKIRSTKLEDSAMYFCASSEVGGARSEQFFGPGTRLTVL.

This clonotype appeared a few times. V usage is TRBV7-2 and J usage is TRBJ2-5; 12 bases line up with TRBD2. After removal of 5 bases from V and 4 bases from J, the junction contained 5 bases not matched to a gene. The CDR3 totals 15 residues. Germline loops: CDR1 SGHTA, CDR2 FQGNSA. CDR3 protein: CASSVLAGGGETQYF. The CDR3 DNA is TGTGCCAGCAGCGTACTAGCGGGGGGAGGAGAGACCCAGTACTTC. The variable domain in full, with the rest retrieved from reference TRBV7-2 and TRBJ2-5, is GAGVSQSPSNKVTEKGKDVELRCDPISGHTALYWYRQSLGQGLEFLIYFQGNSAPDKSGLPSDRFSAERTGGSVSTLTIQRTQQEDSAVYLCASSVLAGGGETQYFGPGTRLLVL.

This clonotype was recorded a few times. V is TRBV2 and J is TRBJ1-6; TRBD1 matches at 7 bases. There are 14 residues in the CDR3. Germline V gene data show CDR1 as SNHLY and CDR2 as FYNNEI. V gave up 3 bases and J gave up 6 bases; unmatched junction bases: 2. The CDR3 reads CASSETGRNSPLHF. CDR3 DNA: TGTGCCAGCAGTGAGACAGGGCGTAATTCACCCCTCCACTTT.

The chain links TRBV29-1 to TRBJ1-2; 7 bases are shared with TRBD1. CDR1 is SQVTM and CDR2 is ANQGSEA in the germline V gene. V trimming: 6 bases; J trimming: 8 bases; junction bases outside the gene matches: 15. The CDR3 runs 14 residues. The CDR3 loop is CSVAGGGKAAGYTF. The DNA for the CDR3 is TGCAGCGTCGCCGGAGGGGGCAAAGCGGCGGGCTACACCTTC.

About this clonotype: A read error is possible here, since a much larger clone lies one base away. V gene TRBV7-8 combines with J gene TRBJ2-3; D uncertain. CDR3 length: 13 residues. CDR1 is SGHVS and CDR2 is FQNEAQ in the germline V gene. The CDR3 spells CASSPGEEDTRYF. The CDR3 DNA sequence: TGTGCCAGCAGCCCCGGCGAGGAAGATACGCGGTATTTT.

V and J are TRBV6-6 and TRBJ2-7; tentative D call: TRBD2 (5 bases). The V gene lost 3 bases and the J gene lost 8 bases, with 14 bases spanning the gap. The germline gives CDR1 MNHNY, CDR2 SVGAGI (reference sequence). This CDR3 has 13 amino acids. The DNA for the CDR3 is TGTGCCAGCAGTTATAGGGTGGAGGTCCAGCAGTACTTC. It translates to CASSYRVEVQQYF.

This chain connects TRBV19 to TRBJ1-4; D might be TRBD1 (5 bases). From germline, CDR1 is LNHDA and CDR2 SQIVND (reference sequence). The CDR3 has 15 amino acids. Trimming took off 9 bases at V and 8 bases at J, with 22 bases between the two ends. CDR3 bases: TGTGCCAGCAGCGTAGAGGGCAGGGTACTCGAAAAACTGTTTTTT. It is translated as CASSVEGRVLEKLFF.